This TCR beta chain was recorded in a study of regulatory T cells in long-lasting Graves disease. Study outcomes and limitations: Persistent Graves' patients showed a TCR diversity that was lower than that of newly diagnosed ones. Investigators studied peripheral blood only, not thyroid tissue.

Germline V CDR1 and CDR2: LNHDA, SQIVND (reference sequence). Trimming cost V 5 bases and J 6 bases, with 16 bases left between them. CDR3 length: 14 residues. This clonotype was detected a few times. Its antigen is unknown. Noted time point: newly diagnosed GD, antithyroid drugs for less than 3 months. From PBMCs, RNA was extracted and then used to make the TCR library. Those enrolled as patients came out of an endocrinology department in Xi'an, China. Combining iRepertoire HTBI primers with Arm-PCR of CDR3 regions, the authors built TCR beta libraries. MiXCR, applied by TCRdb to the multiplex PCR reads, yields one record per CDR3 protein. The profile covers some 250,000 distinct CDR3 sequences, with 20% to 25% appearing a single time and roughly 14% taken by the ten largest.

Sequencing was performed on peripheral blood mononuclear cells (PBMCs), taken at new diagnosis, from a patient treated with antithyroid drugs. V is TRBV19 and J is TRBJ1-2, with a tentative D call TRBD1 (5 bases). The TCR sequence derives from a female donor with Graves disease. CDR3 bases: TGTGCCAGTAGTGGAGACGGGGGATGGGATGGCTACACCTTC. It translates to CASSGDGGWDGYTF.